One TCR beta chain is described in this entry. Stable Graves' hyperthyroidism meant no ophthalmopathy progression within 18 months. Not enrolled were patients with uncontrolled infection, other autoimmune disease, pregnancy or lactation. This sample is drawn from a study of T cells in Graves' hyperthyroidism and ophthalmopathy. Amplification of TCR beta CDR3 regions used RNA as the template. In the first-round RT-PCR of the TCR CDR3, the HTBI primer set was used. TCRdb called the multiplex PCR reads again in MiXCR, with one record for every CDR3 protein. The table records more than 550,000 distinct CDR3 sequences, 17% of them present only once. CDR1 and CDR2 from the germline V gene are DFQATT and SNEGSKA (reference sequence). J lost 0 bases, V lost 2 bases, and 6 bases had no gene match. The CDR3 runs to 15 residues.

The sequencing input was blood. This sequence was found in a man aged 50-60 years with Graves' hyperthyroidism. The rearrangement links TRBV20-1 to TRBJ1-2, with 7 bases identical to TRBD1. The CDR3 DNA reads TGCAGTGCTAGACCTATACAGGGGACTAACTATGGCTACACCTTC. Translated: CSARPIQGTNYGYTF.